This passage covers 25 T cell receptor beta chains from one sample sequenced in a study of Ad26.COV2.S vaccination and SARS-CoV-2 variants. As for treatment: roughly 18 received Ad26.COV2.S at low or high dose, single or two shots; several received placebo; per-sample allocation not given. Collection of samples fell on day 63 after the first vaccine or placebo injection. Data came from immunoSEQ multiplex PCR; TCRdb stores just in-frame clones and leaves some out. Among approximately 400,000 clones listed, approximately 84% were seen once. Material: peripheral blood, obtained in a trial of Ad26.COV2.S vaccine versus placebo. These receptor sequences come from a person aged 18 to 59 who received the Ad26.COV2.S COVID-19 vaccine or a placebo.

The CDR3: CASSSGTGVIGGYTF. The DNA of the CDR3 is TGTGCCAGCAGCTCCGGGACAGGGGTCATAGGAGGCTACACCTTC. The rearrangement links TRBV5-6 to TRBJ1-2; TRBD1 matches at 10 bases. The V gene end was trimmed by 3 bases and the J gene end by 8 bases; junction bases not matched to a gene: 10. CDR1 is SGHDT and CDR2 is YYEEEE in the germline V gene. The CDR3 is 15 amino acids.

This clone was found a few times. This chain connects TRBV15 to TRBJ2-1; D gene ambiguous. V lost 1 base and J lost 6, with 7 bases in between. The CDR3 contains 13 residues. The germline V gene has CDR1 LNHNV and CDR2 YYDKDF (reference sequence). Here the CDR3 DNA reads TGTGCCACCAGCAGAGGTATGGGCAATGAGCAGTTCTTC. Translated: CATSRGMGNEQFF. Variable domain in full (rest from reference TRBV15 and TRBJ2-1): DAMVIQNPRYQVTQFGKPVTLSCSQTLNHNVMYWYQQKSSQAPKLLFHYYDKDFNNEADTPDNFQSRRPNTSFCFLDIRSPGLGDTAMYLCATSRGMGNEQFFGPGTRLTVL.

The chain recombines TRBV7-2 with TRBJ2-3; 11 bases match TRBD1. With 4 bases clipped from V and 4 bases from J, the junction kept 7 bases outside the gene matches. Germline assignment: CDR1 SGHTA and CDR2 FQGNSA. This CDR3 has 16 amino acids. CDR3 DNA sequence: TGTGCCAGCAGCTCCCGGGACAGGGGGTTTTCAGATACGCAGTATTTT. The encoded protein is CASSSRDRGFSDTQYF.

Details on this clone: The sample holds other DNA sequences that translate to the same CDR3. J is TRBJ1-1 and V is TRBV5-4; maybe TRBD1 (5 bases). The V end lost 0 bases, the J end lost 0 bases, and 9 bases lay between the germline ends. This CDR3 is built from 15 residues. The germline gives CDR1 SGHNT, CDR2 YYREEE (reference sequence). The CDR3 nucleotides read TGTGCCAGCAGCTTGGATGGGGGTCTGAACACTGAAGCTTTCTTT. Protein product: CASSLDGGLNTEAFF. Looking up the rest from reference TRBV5-4 and TRBJ1-1 gives the full variable domain: ETGVTQSPTHLIKTRGQQVTLRCSSQSGHNTVSWYQQALGQGPQFIFQYYREEENGRGNFPPRFSGLQFPNYSSELNVNALELDDSALYLCASSLDGGLNTEAFFGQGTRLTVV.

The rearrangement links TRBV5-6 to TRBJ2-7; 9 bases map to TRBD1. CDR3 length: 15 residues. The V segment lost 7 bases and the J segment 4 bases; nucleotides outside the gene matches: 12. Germline V lookup: CDR1 SGHDT, CDR2 YYEEEE. This CDR3 is CASFNPGQGSYEQYF. CDR3 bases: TGTGCCAGCTTCAATCCCGGACAGGGGAGTTACGAGCAGTACTTC.

This clone was counted between two and nine times. This chain uses TRBV5-4 with TRBJ1-3; tentative D call: TRBD1 (5 bases). CDR1 is SGHNT, CDR2 YYREEE, per germline (reference sequence). This CDR3 contains 16 residues. Trimming removed 4 bases at V and 5 bases at J, with 19 bases between. In nucleotides, the CDR3 is TGTGCCAGCAGCGCCGGGACTCGGCTTGTCCGAAACACCATATATTTT. It yields the protein CASSAGTRLVRNTIYF.

A note on this clone: Only one base separates this from a far larger clonotype, so it likely reflects a read error. The chain uses TRBV27 and TRBJ1-2; 7 nucleotides match TRBD1. Germline loops: CDR1 MNHEY, CDR2 SMNVEV (reference sequence). V shed 5 bases and J 2 bases; nucleotides not matched to a gene: 2. The CDR3 runs 13 residues. CDR3 bases: TGTGCCAGCAGTCCGACAGGGAACTATGGCTACACCTTC. Its protein is CASSPTGNYGYTF.

The chain links TRBV5-1 to TRBJ2-1; TRBD1 agrees at 8 bases. Losses at the gene ends were 5 bases for V and 8 bases for J; bases not matched to a gene: 9. CDR3 length: 14 amino acids. CDR1 and CDR2 from the germline V gene are SGHRS and YFSETQ. The CDR3 DNA is TGCGCCAGCAGTATCAGGACAGGGCCCTATGAGCAGTTCTTC. This sequence encodes CASSIRTGPYEQFF.

The chain links TRBV9 to TRBJ1-1, with D perhaps matching TRBD1 (5 bases). Trimming took 0 bases from V and 11 from J, leaving 20 bases between them. Germline V lookup: CDR1 SGDLS, CDR2 YYNGEE. The CDR3 totals 15 residues. The DNA for the CDR3 is TGTGCCAGCAGCGTAGGGGGGACCCCTTTCGTCGGCGCTTTCTTT. Amino acids: CASSVGGTPFVGAFF.

The rearrangement links TRBV27 to TRBJ1-1, with D unclear. The CDR3 spans 16 residues. Trimming took 3 bases from V and 0 from J, leaving 14 bases between them. Germline V gene data show CDR1 as MNHEY and CDR2 as SMNVEV (reference sequence). Here the CDR3 reads CASSFSWGYMNTEAFF. The CDR3 DNA follows: TGTGCCAGCAGTTTCTCGTGGGGATACATGAACACTGAAGCTTTCTTT.

In this sample, this clone turned up once. The chain couples TRBV10-3 to TRBJ1-1; D is uncertain. The V end lost 10 bases, the J end lost 0 bases, and 15 bases lay between the germline ends. This CDR3 has 14 residues. Germline-derived CDR1 and CDR2 are ENHRY and SYGVKD. The CDR3 nucleotides read TGTGCCACTCGGGAACTGATGATGAACACTGAAGCTTTCTTT. This sequence encodes CATRELMMNTEAFF.

This sequence joins TRBV30 and TRBJ1-5; D gene uncertain. The CDR3 loop spans 13 amino acids. Germline V lookup: CDR1 GTSNPN, CDR2 SVGIG (reference sequence). V was clipped by 4 bases and J by 2 bases, with 9 bases between them. This CDR3 is CAWTPVGNQPQHF. CDR3 DNA sequence: TGTGCCTGGACTCCCGTGGGCAATCAGCCCCAGCATTTT.

Comments on this clone: An end of the junction does not agree with germline; a read error may underlie this. The genes are TRBV4-3 and TRBJ2-7, with D possibly being TRBD2 (6 bases). Germline V lookup: CDR1 LGHNA, CDR2 YSLEER. The CDR3 sequence is 15 residues long. The CDR3 loop reads CANSENAGLRNEQYF. The DNA for the CDR3 is TGCGCCAACAGCGAAAACGCGGGATTACGAAACGAGCAGTACTTC.

About this clone itself: The junction and the germline gene differ at one end; a read error may be behind it. The chain couples TRBV7-7 to TRBJ2-3; D is undetermined. Germline loops: CDR1 SSHAT, CDR2 FNYEAQ (reference sequence). The CDR3 is 13 amino acids. The CDR3 loop is CASSLRPKDTQYF. The CDR3 DNA reads as TGTGCTAGCAGCTTAAGACCGAAGGATACGCAGTATTTT.

This chain joins TRBV6-2 or TRBV6-3 and TRBJ2-2, with 9 bases matching TRBD1. The CDR3 extends over 14 amino acids. Germline loops: CDR1 MNHEY, CDR2 SVGEGT. V gave up 5 bases and J gave up 5 bases; unmatched junction bases: 3. The CDR3, as DNA: TGTGCCAGCAGTCCCGGGACAGGGACCGGGGAGCTGTTTTTT. Amino acid sequence: CASSPGTGTGELFF.

The genes are TRBV19 and TRBJ2-5; 7 nucleotides line up with TRBD1. Looked up from germline, CDR1 is LNHDA and CDR2 is SQIVND (reference sequence). With 4 bases clipped from V and 3 bases from J, the junction kept 14 bases outside the gene matches. CDR3 length: 17 amino acids. The DNA for the CDR3 is TGTGCCAGTAGTAGGCACAAACGACGGACAGGAGAAGAGACCCAGTACTTC. Encoded protein: CASSRHKRRTGEETQYF.

This clone showed up just once. The chain combines TRBV6-6 with TRBJ2-3; TRBD2 aligns across 9 bases. CDR3 length: 17 amino acids. V was clipped by 5 bases and J by 0 bases; unmatched bases: 9. From germline, CDR1 is MNHNY and CDR2 SVGAGI (reference sequence). The CDR3 DNA follows: TGTGCCAGCAGTCAGTTGGGTAGCGGGAGAAGCACAGATACGCAGTATTTT. Its translation is CASSQLGSGRSTDTQYF.

The chain joins TRBV12-3 or TRBV12-4 to TRBJ2-7, with a weak D call TRBD2 (5 bases). The V and J ends lost 2 bases and 3 bases respectively, with 8 bases between them. The CDR3 contains 13 residues. This CDR3 reads CASSLNDYYEQYF. CDR3 sequence (DNA): TGTGCCAGCAGTTTAAATGACTACTACGAGCAGTACTTC.

This chain joins TRBV28 and TRBJ2-7, with 9 bases aligning to TRBD1. Germline V gene data show CDR1 as MDHEN and CDR2 as SYDVKM. The CDR3 sequence is 15 residues long. V lost 3 bases and J lost 3; bases outside the gene matches: 6. DNA of the CDR3: TGTGCCAGCAGTTTCGCAGGGACAGGGAACTACGAGCAGTACTTC. Translating gives CASSFAGTGNYEQYF. The whole variable domain, filled in from reference TRBV28 and TRBJ2-7, reads DVKVTQSSRYLVKRTGEKVFLECVQDMDHENMFWYRQDPGLGLRLIYFSYDVKMKEKGDIPEGYSVSREKKERFSLILESASTNQTSMYLCASSFAGTGNYEQYFGPGTRLTVT.

V gene TRBV13 combines with J gene TRBJ2-5; D ambiguous. The length of the CDR3 is 14 residues. The V end lost 1 base, the J end lost 5 bases, and 11 bases lay between the germline ends. Germline CDR1 and CDR2: PRHDT and FYEKMQ (reference sequence). The DNA of the CDR3 is TGTGCCAGCAGCTTAGCAACCCCCGGGGAGACCCAGTACTTC. Amino acids: CASSLATPGETQYF.

The rearrangement links TRBV19 to TRBJ1-6; D uncertain. Trimming shortened V by 5 bases and J by 9 bases, and 11 bases separated the two germline ends. The CDR3 loop spans 13 amino acids. CDR1 LNHDA and CDR2 SQIVND come from the germline V gene (reference sequence). DNA of the CDR3: TGTGCCAGTAGTGAGATGACCGTTTCACCCCTCCACTTT. This gives the protein CASSEMTVSPLHF.

The CDR3 loop is CARGNNEQFF. The CDR3 DNA sequence: TGTGCCAGGGGAAACAATGAGCAGTTCTTC. The gene calls are TRBV6-4 and TRBJ2-1, with no clear D. Germline V CDR1 and CDR2: MRHNA, SNTAGT. Trimming stripped 9 bases from V and 5 bases from J, with 5 bases between. This CDR3 is 10 amino acids long.

The chain recombines TRBV15 with TRBJ1-1; no clear D. The CDR3 totals 14 residues. Trimming took off 3 bases at V and 0 bases at J, with 8 bases between the two ends. Germline V gene data show CDR1 as LNHNV and CDR2 as YYDKDF (reference sequence). The CDR3 region is CATSSSGMNTEAFF. The CDR3 DNA sequence: TGTGCCACCAGCAGTTCAGGTATGAACACTGAAGCTTTCTTT.

This rearrangement joins TRBV29-1 to TRBJ2-7; tentatively, D is TRBD1 (6 bases). From germline, CDR1 is SQVTM and CDR2 ANQGSEA. The CDR3 is made up of 14 amino acids. V lost 5 bases and J lost 2, with 16 bases in between. Here the CDR3 DNA reads TGCAGCGTTACAAAAACAGGGTTCACCTACGAGCAGTACTTC. As protein: CSVTKTGFTYEQYF.

The rearrangement uses TRBV15 and TRBJ2-5; D unresolved. V was clipped by 0 bases and J by 9 bases, with 14 bases between them. The V gene's germline CDR1 is LNHNV and CDR2 YYDKDF (reference sequence). The CDR3 length is 14 residues. The CDR3 nucleotides are TGTGCCACCAGCAGAGATGGTCCTATTAGTTCCCAGTACTTC. Residues: CATSRDGPISSQYF.